This is a list of T cell receptor beta chains from one sample in a study of OX40 agonist ivuxolimab in advanced cancers. Data came from immunoSEQ multiplex PCR; TCRdb stores just in-frame clones and leaves some out. The sample consists of tens of thousands of clones, about 88% of them appearing once. The starting material was CD4+ or CD8+ T cells sorted from blood, obtained in a trial of the OX40 agonist ivuxolimab. The receptor source for this set is an adult with an advanced solid tumor such as melanoma, head and neck, liver or kidney cancer. Both conserved end residues are part of each CDR3. D genes are given only for firm matches. Some rows have no size entry. The others give once, few or many, or a class for an expanded clone.

V gene: TRBV9; J gene: TRBJ2-7; clone size: .; D gene: .; CDR3 DNA: TGTGCCAGCAGCACCGGGGGAAGCTCCTACGAGCAGTACTTC; CDR3 protein: CASSTGGSSYEQYF
V gene: TRBV2; J gene: TRBJ2-3; clone size: .; D gene: TRBD2; CDR3 DNA: TGTGCCAGCACCAAACCCGGGGGGGACACAGATACGCAGTATTTT; CDR3 protein: CASTKPGGDTDTQYF
V gene: TRBV5-4; J gene: TRBJ1-2; clone size: few; D gene: .; CDR3 DNA: TGTGCCAGCAGCTGGTCAACAGGGCCTACTTATGGCTACACCTTC; CDR3 protein: CASSWSTGPTYGYTF
V gene: TRBV5-6; J gene: TRBJ2-3; clone size: .; D gene: .; CDR3 DNA: TGTGCCAGCAAGTTCGAAGGTGGTAGGTATTTT; CDR3 protein: CASKFEGGRYF
V gene: TRBV5-5; J gene: TRBJ2-2; clone size: few; D gene: TRBD2; CDR3 DNA: TGTGCCAGCAGCTCGACTAGCGGGGGGTTTCGGGAGCTGTTTTTT; CDR3 protein: CASSSTSGGFRELFF
V gene: TRBV5-6; J gene: TRBJ1-1; clone size: .; D gene: TRBD1; CDR3 DNA: TGTGCCAGCAGCTTGTATCCCCTGGACAGGATTGAGACTGAAGCTTTCTTT; CDR3 protein: CASSLYPLDRIETEAFF
V gene: TRBV9; J gene: TRBJ2-5; clone size: .; D gene: .; CDR3 DNA: TGTGCCAGCAGCGTAGGTATTAGCCTCCAAGAGACCCAGTACTTC; CDR3 protein: CASSVGISLQETQYF
V gene: TRBV4-1; J gene: TRBJ2-3; clone size: .; D gene: .; CDR3 DNA: TGCGCCAGCAGCCAATCCACGGACCTTAGCACAGATACGCAGTATTTT; CDR3 protein: CASSQSTDLSTDTQYF
V gene: TRBV15; J gene: TRBJ1-4; clone size: once; D gene: .; CDR3 DNA: TGTGCCACCAGCAGAGATCGGGCAGGGAGTCAAAAACTGTTTTTT; CDR3 protein: CATSRDRAGSQKLFF
V gene: TRBV6-6; J gene: TRBJ1-2; clone size: .; D gene: .; CDR3 DNA: TGTGCCAGCAGTTACTCGGTAGAAGGGGGTTATGGCTACACCTTC; CDR3 protein: CASSYSVEGGYGYTF
V gene: TRBV14; J gene: TRBJ1-5; clone size: .; D gene: .; CDR3 DNA: TGTGCCAGCAGCCAAGGCGGCGGGGCCCAGCATTTT; CDR3 protein: CASSQGGGAQHF